This TCR beta chain was identified during a study of cytomegalovirus exposure and HLA in healthy donors (dated by TCRdb to 2015 to 2018). Describing the broader study: According to an earlier analysis of several hundred of the donors, about 179 million T cells yielded 117 million unique TCR beta sequences and more than 250 Gb of sequence data. Around 300 gigabases of sequencing data and tens of millions of unique TCR sequences were included in an early release covering several hundred HLA-typed donors. Of the 300 to 450 genotyped donors, 70% to 90% were placed in the genetic ancestry cluster associated with self-reported Caucasian donors. The study aimed to test whether cataloging public T cell receptors could reveal signatures of past pathogen exposure. The study profiled the T cell repertoires of more than 500 subjects by immunosequencing and related them to cytomegalovirus serostatus. A separate validation cohort of 100 to 150 different subjects was used in addition to the approximately 700-subject first cohort. The study combined high-throughput TCR immunosequencing, statistical association of individual TCRs with disease status, and machine learning to predict cytomegalovirus infection status. A later analysis re-examined previously published TCR beta repertoires from roughly 720 donors and added high-resolution HLA genotyping to investigate patterns of TCR occurrence. Rather than using new phenotypic data, the later analysis identified candidate immune exposures from TCR beta sequences and from how often those sequences occurred across donors. An earlier analysis of roughly 600 of the donors used high-throughput TCR beta sequencing to judge whether each TCR beta V gene segment behaved as functional or pseudogenic. Donor age, sex, ethnicity and CMV serostatus were collected together with the repertoire data. A later genetic analysis used genome-wide SNP genotypes for about three fifths of the roughly 700 donors, treating that subset as a discovery cohort. Every repertoire in the discovery cohort had been generated on one and the same sequencing platform. Class I and class II HLA loci were covered by the typing at four-digit resolution. The number of donors typed differed by locus, with 629-630 for A, B, C, DRB1 and DQB1, roughly 520 for DQA1, approximately 570 for DPA1, and around 450 for DPB1. Four to six DR-DQ haplotypes were handled as single units for association and clustering, since linkage in the cohort was strong. Among about 400 genotyped donors of the cohort, an average of around 240,000 unique TCR beta nucleotide sequences was sequenced per donor, of which about 18% were non-productive.

V and J are trimmed by 3 bases and 1 base, and the gene matches miss 3 bases of the junction. CDR1 SGHTA and CDR2 FQGNSA are derived from the germline V gene. The CDR3 measures 15 amino acids from cysteine to phenylalanine. CDR3 DNA is the only sequence kept; it has 45 bases, read in frame from the first base. The library relied on the immunoSEQ multiplex PCR assay. The multiplex PCR relied on a mix of 60 forward primers for TCR Vbeta segments and 13 reverse primers for TCR Jbeta segments. Amplification of the CDR3 region of rearranged TCR beta genes was performed with a multiplex PCR assay on genomic DNA. The Illumina HiSeq System was used to sequence the amplified TCR beta libraries as 87-base-pair reads. The original pipeline was this. In a later analysis, tens of millions of unique TCR beta chains were counted across the approximately 670 repertoires, and approximately 11 million of these chains were shared by at least two donors. Raw reads were error-corrected and collapsed into unique sequences with a nearest-neighbor algorithm that merged closely related sequences to remove PCR and sequencing errors. V, D and J gene segments were assigned by aligning CDR3 sequences to IMGT reference sequences. Each retained sequence needed at least a six-nucleotide match to both a V gene segment and a J gene segment. A rearrangement was called productive if the CDR3 had no stop codons and remained in frame with V and J, and every other rearrangement was called non-productive. Following IMGT convention, CDR3 was defined as the stretch from the second conserved V-encoded cysteine to the conserved J-encoded phenylalanine. The earlier analysis of some 550 of the donors excluded any sequence lacking an unambiguous match to a single V gene segment. In an earlier analysis of a few hundred of the donors, V segments were called functional above 56.7% productive rearrangements and were called segregating when the between-donor standard deviation exceeded 5%. A statistical classification framework was built for diagnosing cytomegalovirus status from the catalog of TCR beta chain sequences. V and J gene assignment, in a later analysis, came from comparing TCR nucleotide sequences with IMGT/GENE-DB human TR gene sequences. Using the TCRdist pipeline, a later analysis assigned CDR3 sequences along with most-parsimonious VDJ recombination scenarios. In a later analysis, every TCR beta chain was defined by the combination of its CDR3 amino acid sequence and its V-gene family, and reads without a unique V-gene family were dropped. To address suspected cross-contamination and a sequencing artifact, a later analysis removed around 600 highly shared, low-generation-probability nucleotide sequences. For each public chain, a later analysis derived a clonal expansion index from normalized ranks of inferred template counts within each repertoire. Generation probabilities in a later analysis came from a VDJ recombination model fitted to out-of-frame rearrangements, and those results were checked against IGoR. Hypergeometric tests were used in a later analysis to score TCR-TCR, TCR-HLA and TCR-CMV co-occurrence, with a repertoire-size bias correction applied to the TCR pairs. A later analysis estimated false discovery rates by permuting HLA or CMV assignments 20 times. In a later analysis, co-occurring TCRs were grouped using DBSCAN, with TCRdist sequence similarity added in when clustering inside HLA-allele-positive subsets. Co-occurrence clustering excluded repertoires with fewer than 30,000 or more than 120,000 public chains, plus five with anomalous nucleotide sharing. Entries here come from immuneACCESS through TCRdb and include only in-frame sequences with V and J called. Some clones fail to appear in such tables; in the studies checked, an unresolved V gene covers under half of the shortfall, and the cause of the remainder is unknown. The D gene and trimming were derived from the DNA, and the V and J assignments and clone size from that table. The sample table records about 200,000 clones; 70% to 80% of these occur just once. The biggest ten clones account for less than 20% of the sample.

Points the paper makes about the study in general: In a later analysis, the rate of TCR association differed among HLA loci, with DRB1 alleles having the most associated TCRs and HLA-C alleles having the fewest. Because counts were too low, some 17 rarely observed V segments, including chromosome 9 orphons, were excluded from the earlier analysis of about 500 of the donors. In vitro tests confirmed that a few of the cytomegalovirus-associated TCR beta chains recognize cytomegalovirus antigens. A cluster of highly shared sequence variants was judged likely to be a technical artifact of the sequencing pipeline. When HLA alleles, especially DR and DQ, strongly co-occurred, attributing TCR associations to individual alleles was difficult. In a later genetic analysis, a missense DCLRE1C variant was associated with V-gene and J-gene trimming of TCR beta chains, and the association was replicated in an independent cohort. For the cohort, immune exposure information was limited to CMV serostatus. A later genetic analysis reported fewer N-insertions in productive TCRs among donors in an Asian-associated ancestry cluster than the roughly 700-donor mean. In an earlier analysis of approximately 590 of the donors, most TCR beta V segments appeared in productive rearrangements about 90% or about 30% of the time, broadly matching IMGT annotations. Across donors, most TCR sequences were observed very rarely, whereas some public TCRs were present in many individuals. The authors suggested that the approach could potentially be generalized to other disease states and immunological phenotypes. Roughly uniform sequencing depth across donors was assumed in presence/absence analyses, although this assumption may not hold. In this cohort, only TCR beta chains were sequenced, and detectable features were limited by the absence of alpha or paired-chain data. A further reported finding was that TCR beta sequences accurately predicted the HLA-A and HLA-B alleles for most subjects in the first cohort. Most CMV-associated TCR beta chains appeared to be HLA-restricted in a later analysis, and the HLA associations seemed to be driven largely by CMV exposure. Correlated functional status among segregating V segments might reflect linkage disequilibrium, but an unknown experimental factor could not be ruled out. HLA typing was unavailable for some donors at each locus, so association tests used only the typed subset. Several of the top co-occurrence clusters appeared to be linked to parvovirus B19, influenza, CMV and Epstein-Barr virus, according to a later analysis. At a false discovery rate of 0.05, a later analysis linked 16,951 TCR beta sequences to specific HLA alleles. In the study, about 150 TCR beta chains were listed as associated with cytomegalovirus. Some IMGT-functional V segments, including TRBV6-2 and TRBV6-3, could not be told apart with the 87-base-pair reads, so those segments were excluded. Cytomegalovirus status was reported to be diagnosed by the classifier with high specificity and sensitivity in both the original and validation cohorts. A later analysis found that HLA-associated TCR beta chains were more clonally expanded and had lower generation probabilities than equally common non-associated chains.

The cohort comprised 550 to 700 healthy bone marrow donors. Cohort members were all nominally healthy when sampled, although unrecorded immune exposures were likely present. The donor tested CMV seronegative and was one of the 352 seronegative cohort members. A peripheral blood sample was provided by each donor, and peripheral blood mononuclear cells were used for TCR beta sequencing. Genomic DNA was extracted from the blood cell samples with the Qiagen DNeasy Blood Extraction Kit. A note on this clone: There is no known antigen for this receptor. The sample holds no much larger clone one base away, and base qualities are not on file.

The material sequenced was PBMCs. This receptor was obtained from a man in his forties in good health and CMV-seronegative. The sequence is built from TRBV7-2 and TRBJ2-1; 7 junctional bases match TRBD1. The CDR3 loop reads CASSFDRDSYNEQFF. The bases read TGTGCCAGCAGCTTCGACAGGGATTCCTACAATGAGCAGTTCTTC.